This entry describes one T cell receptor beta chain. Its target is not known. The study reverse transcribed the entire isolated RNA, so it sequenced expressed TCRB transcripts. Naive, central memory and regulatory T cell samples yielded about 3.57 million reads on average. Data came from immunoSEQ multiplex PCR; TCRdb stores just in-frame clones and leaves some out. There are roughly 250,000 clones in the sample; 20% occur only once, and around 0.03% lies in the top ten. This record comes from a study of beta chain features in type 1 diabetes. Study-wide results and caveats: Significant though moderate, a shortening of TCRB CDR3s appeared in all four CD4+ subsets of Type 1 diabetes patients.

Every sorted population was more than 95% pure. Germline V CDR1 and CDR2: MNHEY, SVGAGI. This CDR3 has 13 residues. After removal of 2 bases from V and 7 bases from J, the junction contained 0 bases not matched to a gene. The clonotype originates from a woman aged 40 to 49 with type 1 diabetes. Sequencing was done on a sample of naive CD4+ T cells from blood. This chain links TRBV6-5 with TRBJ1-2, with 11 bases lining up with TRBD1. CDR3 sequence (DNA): TGTGCCAGCAGTTACGGGACAGGGGGTGGCTACACCTTC. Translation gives CASSYGTGGGYTF.